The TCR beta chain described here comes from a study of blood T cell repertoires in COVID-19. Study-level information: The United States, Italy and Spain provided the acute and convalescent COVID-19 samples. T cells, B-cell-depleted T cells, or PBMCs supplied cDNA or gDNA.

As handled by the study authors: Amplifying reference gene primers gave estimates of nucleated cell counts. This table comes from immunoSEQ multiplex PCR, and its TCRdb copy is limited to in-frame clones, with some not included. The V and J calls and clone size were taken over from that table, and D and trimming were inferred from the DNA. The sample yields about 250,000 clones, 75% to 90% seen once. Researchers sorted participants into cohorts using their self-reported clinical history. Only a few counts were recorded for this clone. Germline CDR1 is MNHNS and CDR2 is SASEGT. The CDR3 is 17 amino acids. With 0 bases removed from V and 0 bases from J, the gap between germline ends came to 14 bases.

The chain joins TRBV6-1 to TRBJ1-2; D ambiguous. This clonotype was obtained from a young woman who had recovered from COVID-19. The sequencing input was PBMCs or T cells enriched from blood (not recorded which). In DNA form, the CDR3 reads TGTGCCAGCAGTGAAGCGTTGTGGGCAAAAGCTAACTATGGCTACACCTTC. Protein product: CASSEALWAKANYGYTF.